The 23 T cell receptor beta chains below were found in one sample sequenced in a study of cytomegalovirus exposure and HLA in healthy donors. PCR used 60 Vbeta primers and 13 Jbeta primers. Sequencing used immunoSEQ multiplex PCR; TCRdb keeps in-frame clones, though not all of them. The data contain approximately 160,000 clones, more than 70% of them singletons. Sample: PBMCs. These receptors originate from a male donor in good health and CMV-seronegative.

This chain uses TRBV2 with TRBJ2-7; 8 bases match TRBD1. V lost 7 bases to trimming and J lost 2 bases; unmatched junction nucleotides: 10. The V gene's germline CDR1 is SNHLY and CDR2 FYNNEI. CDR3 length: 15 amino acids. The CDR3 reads CASNDRGISAYEQYF. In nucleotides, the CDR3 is TGTGCCAGCAATGACAGGGGCATTTCAGCCTACGAGCAGTACTTC.

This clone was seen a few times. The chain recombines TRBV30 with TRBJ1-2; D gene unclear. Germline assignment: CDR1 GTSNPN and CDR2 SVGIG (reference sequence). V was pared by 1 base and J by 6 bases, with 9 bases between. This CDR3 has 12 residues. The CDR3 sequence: CAWSGGSHGYTF. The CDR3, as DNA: TGTGCCTGGAGTGGAGGGTCCCATGGCTACACCTTC.

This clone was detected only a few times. CDR3 region: CASSRDSVSYEQYF. The CDR3 DNA reads TGTGCCAGCAGCCGGGACAGCGTCTCCTACGAGCAGTACTTC. The gene calls are TRBV5-6 and TRBJ2-7; 7 bases match TRBD1. The CDR3 is made up of 14 amino acids. Trimming at V came to 4 bases and at J to 0 bases, leaving 4 bases not matched to a gene. CDR1 SGHDT and CDR2 YYEEEE come from the germline V gene.

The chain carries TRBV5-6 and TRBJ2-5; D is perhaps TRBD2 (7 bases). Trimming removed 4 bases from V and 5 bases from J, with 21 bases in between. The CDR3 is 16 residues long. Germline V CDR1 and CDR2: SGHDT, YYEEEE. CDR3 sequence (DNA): TGTGCCAGCAGCGTAGTCGGTCGGGGGGCAGGGGAGACCCAGTACTTC. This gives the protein CASSVVGRGAGETQYF.

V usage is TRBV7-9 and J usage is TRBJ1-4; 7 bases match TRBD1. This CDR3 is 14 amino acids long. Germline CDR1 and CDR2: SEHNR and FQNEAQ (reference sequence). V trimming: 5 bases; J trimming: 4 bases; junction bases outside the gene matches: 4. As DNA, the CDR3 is TGTGCCAGCAGCCCGGGACAGAGTAATGAAAAACTGTTTTTT. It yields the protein CASSPGQSNEKLFF.

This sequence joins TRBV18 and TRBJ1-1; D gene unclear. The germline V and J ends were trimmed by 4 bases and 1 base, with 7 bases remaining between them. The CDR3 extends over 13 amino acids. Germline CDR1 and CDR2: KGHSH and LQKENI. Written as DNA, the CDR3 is TGTGCCAGCTCACGTTCAGAGAACACTGAAGCTTTCTTT. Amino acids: CASSRSENTEAFF. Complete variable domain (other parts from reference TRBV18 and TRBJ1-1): NAGVMQNPRHLVRRRGQEARLRCSPMKGHSHVYWYRQLPEEGLKFMVYLQKENIIDESGMPKERFSAEFPKEGPSILRIQQVVRGDSAAYFCASSRSENTEAFFGQGTRLTVV.

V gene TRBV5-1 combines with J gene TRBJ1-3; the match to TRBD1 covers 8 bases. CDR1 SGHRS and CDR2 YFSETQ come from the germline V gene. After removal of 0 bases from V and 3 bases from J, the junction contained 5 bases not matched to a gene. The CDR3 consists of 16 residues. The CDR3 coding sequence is TGCGCCAGCAGCTTGGGAGGACAGGGCATTGGAAACACCATATATTTT. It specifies CASSLGGQGIGNTIYF. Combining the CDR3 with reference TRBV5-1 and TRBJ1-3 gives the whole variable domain KAGVTQTPRYLIKTRGQQVTLSCSPISGHRSVSWYQQTPGQGLQFLFEYFSETQRNKGNFPGRFSGRQFSNSRSEMNVSTLELGDSALYLCASSLGGQGIGNTIYFGEGSWLTVV.

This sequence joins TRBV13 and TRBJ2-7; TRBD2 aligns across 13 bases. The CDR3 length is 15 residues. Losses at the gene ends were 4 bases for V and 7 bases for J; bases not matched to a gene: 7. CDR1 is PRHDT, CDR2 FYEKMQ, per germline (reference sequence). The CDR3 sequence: CASSSTLAGGWEQYF. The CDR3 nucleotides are TGTGCCAGCAGCTCCACACTAGCGGGAGGGTGGGAGCAGTACTTC.

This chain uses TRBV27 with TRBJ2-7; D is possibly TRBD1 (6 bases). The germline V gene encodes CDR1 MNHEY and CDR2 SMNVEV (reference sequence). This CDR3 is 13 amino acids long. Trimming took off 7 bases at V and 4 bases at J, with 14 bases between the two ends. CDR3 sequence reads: CASNPRQGYEQYF. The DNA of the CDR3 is TGTGCCAGCAACCCCCGGCAGGGGTACGAGCAGTACTTC.

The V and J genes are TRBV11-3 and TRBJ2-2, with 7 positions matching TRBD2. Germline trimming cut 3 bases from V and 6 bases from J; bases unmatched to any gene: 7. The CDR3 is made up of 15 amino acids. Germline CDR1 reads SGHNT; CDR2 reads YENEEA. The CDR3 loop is CASSFGGGNSGELFF. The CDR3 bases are TGTGCCAGCAGCTTCGGCGGGGGAAATTCCGGGGAGCTGTTTTTT.

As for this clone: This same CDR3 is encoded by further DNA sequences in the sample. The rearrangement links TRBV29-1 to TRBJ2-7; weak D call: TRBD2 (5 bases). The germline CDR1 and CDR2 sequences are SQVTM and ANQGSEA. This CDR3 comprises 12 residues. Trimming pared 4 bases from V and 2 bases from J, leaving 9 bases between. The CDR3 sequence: CSVATGTYEQYF. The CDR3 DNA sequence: TGCAGCGTTGCCACGGGGACCTACGAGCAGTACTTC.

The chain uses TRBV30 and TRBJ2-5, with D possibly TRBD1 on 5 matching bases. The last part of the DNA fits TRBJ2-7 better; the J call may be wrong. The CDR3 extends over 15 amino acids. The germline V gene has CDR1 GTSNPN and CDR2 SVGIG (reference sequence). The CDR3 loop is CAWSISGLGHYEQYF. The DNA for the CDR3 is TGTGCCTGGAGTATTTCAGGGCTTGGACACTACGAGCAGTACTTC.

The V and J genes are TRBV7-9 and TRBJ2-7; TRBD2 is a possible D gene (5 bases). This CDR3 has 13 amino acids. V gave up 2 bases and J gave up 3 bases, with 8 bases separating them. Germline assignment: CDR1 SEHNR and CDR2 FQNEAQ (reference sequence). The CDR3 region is CASSLWGDYEQYF. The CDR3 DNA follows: TGTGCCAGCAGCTTATGGGGAGACTACGAGCAGTACTTC.

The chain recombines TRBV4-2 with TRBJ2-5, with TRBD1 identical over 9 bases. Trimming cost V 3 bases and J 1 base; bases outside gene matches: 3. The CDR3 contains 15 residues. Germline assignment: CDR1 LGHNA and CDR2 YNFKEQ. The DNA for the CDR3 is TGTGCCAGCAGCCAGGGACAGGGAAGCCAAGAGACCCAGTACTTC. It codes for CASSQGQGSQETQYF.

Here the CDR3 DNA reads TGTGCCAGCAGACTAACCGGGACAGGCACCTACGAGCAGTACTTC. Its protein product is CASRLTGTGTYEQYF. The rearrangement uses TRBV6-5 and TRBJ2-5; 8 nucleotides agree with TRBD1. TRBJ2-7 matches the DNA end more closely, so the J call is doubtful. Germline V gene data show CDR1 as MNHEY and CDR2 as SVGAGI. The CDR3 is made up of 15 amino acids.

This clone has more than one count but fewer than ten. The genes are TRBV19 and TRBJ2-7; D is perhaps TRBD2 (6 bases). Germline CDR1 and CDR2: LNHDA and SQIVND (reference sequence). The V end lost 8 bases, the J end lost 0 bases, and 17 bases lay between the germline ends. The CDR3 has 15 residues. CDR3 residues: CASGKPGLSSYEQYF. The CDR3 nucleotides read TGTGCCAGTGGCAAACCGGGACTCAGCTCCTACGAGCAGTACTTC.

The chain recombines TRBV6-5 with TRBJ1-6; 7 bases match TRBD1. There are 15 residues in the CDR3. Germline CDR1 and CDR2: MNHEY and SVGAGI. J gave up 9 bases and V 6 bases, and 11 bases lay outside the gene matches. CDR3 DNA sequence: TGTGCCAGCAGATCGGGACAGATTAAGGGTTCACCCCTCCACTTT. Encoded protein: CASRSGQIKGSPLHF.

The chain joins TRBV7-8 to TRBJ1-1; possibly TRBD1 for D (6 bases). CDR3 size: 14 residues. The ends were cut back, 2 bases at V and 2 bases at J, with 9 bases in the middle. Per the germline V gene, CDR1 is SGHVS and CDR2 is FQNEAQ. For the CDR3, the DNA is TGTGCCAGCAGCTTACCAGGGGATAACACTGAAGCTTTCTTT. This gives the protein CASSLPGDNTEAFF.

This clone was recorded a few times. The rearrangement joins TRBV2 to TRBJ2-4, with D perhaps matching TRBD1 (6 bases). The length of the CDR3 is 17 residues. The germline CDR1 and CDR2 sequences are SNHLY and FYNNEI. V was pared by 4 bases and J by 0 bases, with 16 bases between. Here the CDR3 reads CASSGIFTGLAKNIQYF. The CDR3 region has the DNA TGTGCCAGCAGTGGGATTTTCACAGGGCTAGCCAAAAACATTCAGTACTTC.

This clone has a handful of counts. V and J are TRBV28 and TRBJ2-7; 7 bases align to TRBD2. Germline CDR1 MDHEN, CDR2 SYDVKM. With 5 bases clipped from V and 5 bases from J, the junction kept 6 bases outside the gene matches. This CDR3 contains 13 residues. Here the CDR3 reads CASSEGLTNEQYF. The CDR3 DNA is TGTGCCAGCAGTGAGGGACTAACTAACGAGCAGTACTTC. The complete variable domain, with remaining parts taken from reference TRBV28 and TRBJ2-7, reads DVKVTQSSRYLVKRTGEKVFLECVQDMDHENMFWYRQDPGLGLRLIYFSYDVKMKEKGDIPEGYSVSREKKERFSLILESASTNQTSMYLCASSEGLTNEQYFGPGTRLTVT.

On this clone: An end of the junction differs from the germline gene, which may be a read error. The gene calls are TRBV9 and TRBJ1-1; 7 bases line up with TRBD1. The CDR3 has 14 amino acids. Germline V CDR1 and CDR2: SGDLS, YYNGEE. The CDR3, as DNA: TGTGCCAGCAGCGACAGGGGTCGGGGCACTGAATCTTTCTTT. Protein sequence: CASSDRGRGTESFF. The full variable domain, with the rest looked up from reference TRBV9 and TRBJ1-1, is DSGVTQTPKHLITATGQRVTLRCSPRSGDLSVYWYQQSLDQGLQFLIQYYNGEERAKGNILERFSAQQFPDLHSELNLSSLELGDSALYFCASSDRGRGTESFFGQGTRLTVV.

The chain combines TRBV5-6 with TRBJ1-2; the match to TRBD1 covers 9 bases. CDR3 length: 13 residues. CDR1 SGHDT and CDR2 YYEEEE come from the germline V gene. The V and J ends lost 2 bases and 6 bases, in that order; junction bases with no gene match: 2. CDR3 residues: CASSFRDRDGYTF. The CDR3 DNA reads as TGTGCCAGCAGCTTCCGGGACAGGGATGGCTACACCTTC.

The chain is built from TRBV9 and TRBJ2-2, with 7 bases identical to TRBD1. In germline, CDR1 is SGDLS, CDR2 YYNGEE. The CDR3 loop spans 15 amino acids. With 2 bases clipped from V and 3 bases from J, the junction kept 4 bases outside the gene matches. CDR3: CASSVFQGDTGELFF. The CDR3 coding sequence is TGTGCCAGCAGCGTTTTCCAGGGGGACACCGGGGAGCTGTTTTTT.